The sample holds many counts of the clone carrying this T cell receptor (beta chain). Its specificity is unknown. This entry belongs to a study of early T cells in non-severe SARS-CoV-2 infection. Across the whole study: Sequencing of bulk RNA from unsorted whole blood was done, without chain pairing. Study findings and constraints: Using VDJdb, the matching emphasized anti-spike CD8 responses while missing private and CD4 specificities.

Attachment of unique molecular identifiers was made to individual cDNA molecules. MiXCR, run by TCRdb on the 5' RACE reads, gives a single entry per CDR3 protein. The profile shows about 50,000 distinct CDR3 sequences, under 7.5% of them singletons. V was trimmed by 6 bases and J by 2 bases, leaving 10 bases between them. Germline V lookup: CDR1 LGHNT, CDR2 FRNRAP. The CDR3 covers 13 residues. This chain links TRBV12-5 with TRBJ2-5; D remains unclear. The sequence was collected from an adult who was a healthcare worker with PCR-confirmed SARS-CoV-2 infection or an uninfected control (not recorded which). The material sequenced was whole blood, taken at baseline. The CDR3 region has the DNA TGTGCTAGTGGGAAGGACGGTCAAGAGACCCAGTACTTC. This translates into CASGKDGQETQYF.